The source of this T cell receptor (beta chain) is a study of T cells in Graves' hyperthyroidism and ophthalmopathy. Turning to the study itself: Pretreatment peripheral blood was obtained at initial diagnosis. Study-level findings and limits: Most clonotypes that expanded in the thyroid above 0.001 also showed up in blood.

Subjects aged 18 to 65 presented with newly diagnosed hyperthyroidism of less than 2 months' duration. PBMCs were sourced from about 10 ml fresh peripheral blood. Amplification of TCR beta CDR3 regions used RNA as the template. In the first-round RT-PCR of the TCR CDR3, the HTBI primer set was used. TCRdb reanalysed the multiplex PCR reads using MiXCR and keeps one entry per CDR3 protein. The sample yields approximately 360,000 distinct CDR3 sequences, approximately 15% seen once. As concerns this clonotype: Its antigen remains unknown. This could be a read error, since a much larger clone is one nucleotide away.

Germline CDR1 and CDR2: SQVTM and ANQGSEA. The CDR3 has 18 amino acids. The TCR was taken from a woman aged 18-29 years with Graves' hyperthyroidism that later progressed to Graves' ophthalmopathy. Sequencing was carried out using blood. V and J are TRBV29-1 and TRBJ2-4; TRBD2 matches at 10 bases. CDR3 sequence: CSVTFPSGRGVAKNTQYF. CDR3 nucleotide sequence: TGCAGCGTGACCTTTCCTAGCGGGAGAGGGGTAGCCAAAAACACTCAGTACTTC.